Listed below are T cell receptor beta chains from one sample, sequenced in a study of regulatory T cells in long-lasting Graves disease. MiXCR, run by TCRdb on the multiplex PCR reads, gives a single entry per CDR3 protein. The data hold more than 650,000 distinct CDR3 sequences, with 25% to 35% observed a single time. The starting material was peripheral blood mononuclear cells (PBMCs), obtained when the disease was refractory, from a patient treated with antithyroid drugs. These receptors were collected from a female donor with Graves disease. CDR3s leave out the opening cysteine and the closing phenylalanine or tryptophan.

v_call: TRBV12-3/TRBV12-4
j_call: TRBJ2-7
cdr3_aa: ASSLSGHGYEQY

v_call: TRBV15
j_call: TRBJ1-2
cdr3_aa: ATSRAGTGDGYT

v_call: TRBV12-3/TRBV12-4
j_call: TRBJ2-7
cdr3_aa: ASSLDGRALY

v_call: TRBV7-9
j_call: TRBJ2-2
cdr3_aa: ASSFTGPGELF

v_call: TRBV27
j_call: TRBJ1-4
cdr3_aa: ASSLLCPTNEKLF

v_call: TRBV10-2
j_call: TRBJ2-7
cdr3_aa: ASSTTSGIYEQY

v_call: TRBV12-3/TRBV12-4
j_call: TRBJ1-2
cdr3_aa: ASSPPGTASTYGYT

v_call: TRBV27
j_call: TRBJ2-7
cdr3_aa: ASSLESASYEQY

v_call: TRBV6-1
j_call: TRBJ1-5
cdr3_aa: ASSYWHPYSNQPQH

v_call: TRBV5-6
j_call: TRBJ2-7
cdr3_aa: ASSPTGTSDEQY

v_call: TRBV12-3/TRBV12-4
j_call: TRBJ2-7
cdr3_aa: ASSSLTSGNTYEQY

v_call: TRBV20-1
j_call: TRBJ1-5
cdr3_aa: SARPLTGDSQPQH

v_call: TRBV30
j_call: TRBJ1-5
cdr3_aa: AWSLTGDQPQH

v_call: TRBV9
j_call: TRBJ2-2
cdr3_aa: ASSTHGAPGELF

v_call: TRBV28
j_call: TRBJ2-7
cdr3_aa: ASRKGTVPYEQY

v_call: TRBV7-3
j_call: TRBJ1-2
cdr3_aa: ASSQGTGSYGYT

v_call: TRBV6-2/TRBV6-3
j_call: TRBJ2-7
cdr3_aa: ASSYVQGGGSTYEQY

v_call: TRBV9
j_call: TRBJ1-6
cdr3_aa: ASSVEDRGISPLH

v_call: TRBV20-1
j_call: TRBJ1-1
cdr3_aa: SAISDTSYTEAF

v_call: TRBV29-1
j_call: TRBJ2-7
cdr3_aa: SVVQGRYEQY

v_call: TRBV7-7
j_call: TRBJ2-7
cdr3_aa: ASSLAEGGEQY

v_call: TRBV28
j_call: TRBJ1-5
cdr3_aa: ASSFPGNSNQPQH

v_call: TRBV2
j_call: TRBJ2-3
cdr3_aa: ASKGASTDTQY

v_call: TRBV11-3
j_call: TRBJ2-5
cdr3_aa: ASSHYGGGETQY

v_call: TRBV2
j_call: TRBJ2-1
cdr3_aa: ASTIDSSYNEQF

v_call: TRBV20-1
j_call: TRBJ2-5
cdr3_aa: SARDLGSSGSLRETQY

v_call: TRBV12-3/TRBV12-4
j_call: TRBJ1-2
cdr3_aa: ASSLVGPSLSYT

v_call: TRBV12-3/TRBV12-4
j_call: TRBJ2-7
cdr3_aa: ASSSLPGVEQY

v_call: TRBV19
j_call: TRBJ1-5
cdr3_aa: ASSIWGRQEDNQPQH

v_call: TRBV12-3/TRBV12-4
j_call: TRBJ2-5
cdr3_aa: ASTMGQGAETQY

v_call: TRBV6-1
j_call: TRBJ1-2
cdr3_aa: ASSQGGQGGANYGYT

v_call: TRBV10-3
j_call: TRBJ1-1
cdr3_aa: ANSLGGTEAF

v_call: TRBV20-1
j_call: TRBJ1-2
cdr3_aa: SAYGINYGYT

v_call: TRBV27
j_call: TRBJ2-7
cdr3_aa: ASRPPLAGAEEQY

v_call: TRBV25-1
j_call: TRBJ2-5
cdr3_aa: ASSVGVGGDFRETQY

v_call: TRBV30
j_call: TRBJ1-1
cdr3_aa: AWSSSLHTEAF

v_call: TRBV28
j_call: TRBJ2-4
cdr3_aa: ASSAQGIGKNIQY

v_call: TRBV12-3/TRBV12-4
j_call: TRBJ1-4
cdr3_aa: ASSLKGLEKLF

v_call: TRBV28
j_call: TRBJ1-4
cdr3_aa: ASSLTPHNEKLF